The table lists the clone carrying this T cell receptor beta chain with a few counts. The target antigen is unknown. The sample originates from a study of T cells in Graves' hyperthyroidism and ophthalmopathy. The study's findings and limits: A median about 6.5 months before onset, the model predicted ophthalmopathy. Among thyroid clonotypes expanded above 0.001, most also appeared in blood.

CDR1 SGHTA and CDR2 FQGNSA come from the germline V gene. CDR3 length: 14 amino acids. V was trimmed by 6 bases and J by 2 bases, leaving 14 bases between them. RNA transcripts were the template for amplifying TCR beta CDR3 regions. The study used the HTBI primer set for a first-round RT-PCR of the TCR CDR3. Via MiXCR, TCRdb re-called the multiplex PCR reads, giving one row per CDR3 protein. This sample yields 750,000 to 950,000 distinct CDR3 sequences, of which 38% are seen a single time; 8% to 9% belongs to the top ten. The sequencing input was blood. The chain links TRBV7-2 to TRBJ2-7; possibly TRBD1 or TRBD2 for D (5 bases each). The source of this sequence is a man between 18 and 29 years old with Graves' hyperthyroidism. The CDR3 reads CASSLRDRTYEQYF. In nucleotides, the CDR3 is TGTGCCAGCAGTCTCCGGGACCGCACCTACGAGCAGTACTTC.